What follows describes a single T cell receptor (beta chain). No cognate antigen has been identified for it. No much larger clone exists at a distance of one base, and base qualities are not known. The data belong to a study of control samples from healthy donors and cancer patients (dated by TCRdb to 2018 to 2020). From its cysteine to its phenylalanine, the CDR3 spans 13 amino acids. Solely the CDR3 DNA is kept, with 39 bases framed from the first base. Looking up the germline V gene (reference sequence) yields CDR1 MNHEY and CDR2 SMNVEV. V drops 2 bases and J drops 5 bases, leaving 9 bases in between. The library relied on the immunoSEQ multiplex PCR assay. TCRdb stores this immuneACCESS table with in-frame sequences only. Part of the clones is absent; in the studies checked, under half of the shortfall reflects unresolved V genes, and no reason is known for the rest. Here the sample has 150,000 to 200,000 clones; around 90% occur a single time. The ten top clones hold about 11% of the sample.

The sequence derives from a man aged 25 to 40 in good health. The specimen sequenced was blood. The chain joins TRBV27 to TRBJ1-2; matching of 5 bases hints at TRBD1 as the D gene. The DNA reads TGTGCCAGCAGTTTAGGGGGAGGGTATGGCTACACCTTC. Its coded protein is CASSLGGGYGYTF.